These 15 T cell receptor beta chains came from one sample sequenced in a study of blood T cell repertoires in COVID-19. Profiling relied on immunoSEQ multiplex PCR, and the TCRdb table lists in-frame clones only, not all of them. The data hold around 270,000 clones, with 85% to 90% observed a single time. The sample taken for sequencing was peripheral blood. The source is a woman aged 55-70 years with COVID-19, enrolled during active disease.

V is TRBV11-2 and J is TRBJ2-7; TRBD2 aligns across 10 bases. The CDR3 has 17 residues. V gave up 4 bases and J gave up 0 bases; unmatched junction bases: 9. CDR1 and CDR2 from the germline V gene are SGHAT and FQNNGV. The CDR3 spells CASSSRGLAGVSYEQYF. CDR3 DNA sequence: TGTGCCAGCAGCTCGAGGGGGCTAGCGGGAGTCTCCTACGAGCAGTACTTC.

The V and J genes are TRBV2 and TRBJ2-7, with 7 bases fitting TRBD1. Germline V lookup: CDR1 SNHLY, CDR2 FYNNEI. This CDR3 has 12 amino acids. V lost 7 bases and J lost 2; bases outside the gene matches: 2. Written as DNA, the CDR3 is TGTGCCAGCATGGGACAGACCTACGAGCAGTACTTC. It encodes CASMGQTYEQYF.

The chain has TRBV20-1 and TRBJ2-3; 9 bases align to TRBD2. The junction had 13 bases not matched to a gene; V was cut back by 3 bases and J by 3 bases. The CDR3 sequence is 17 residues long. Germline V CDR1 and CDR2: DFQATT, SNEGSKA (reference sequence). CDR3 region: CSASIDSGSGSTDTQYF. The CDR3 DNA reads TGCAGTGCTAGTATCGACTCTGGTAGCGGGAGTACAGATACGCAGTATTTT.

The V gene is TRBV24-1, the J gene TRBJ2-4, with 8 bases aligning to TRBD1. Germline V lookup: CDR1 KGHDR, CDR2 SFDVKD. This CDR3 region has 16 residues. With 2 bases clipped from V and 0 bases from J, the junction kept 2 bases outside the gene matches. CDR3 region: CATSDSGGLAKNIQYF. DNA for the CDR3: TGTGCCACCAGTGATTCAGGGGGCCTAGCCAAAAACATTCAGTACTTC.

The chain couples TRBV19 to TRBJ1-5; no clear D. CDR3 size: 13 residues. Trimming cost V 8 bases and J 4 bases, with 12 bases left between them. Germline V gene lookup returns CDR1 LNHDA and CDR2 SQIVND (reference sequence). CDR3 amino acids: CASRYGVNQPQHF. The CDR3 DNA is TGTGCCAGTCGTTACGGGGTTAATCAGCCCCAGCATTTT.

This clone has only one observation. The V and J genes are TRBV24-1 and TRBJ2-1; 13 nucleotides line up with TRBD2. V lost 4 bases to trimming and J lost 7 bases; unmatched junction nucleotides: 6. Per the germline V gene, CDR1 is KGHDR and CDR2 is SFDVKD. This CDR3 has 16 amino acids. The DNA of the CDR3 is TGTGCCACCAGTGAACCGACTAGCGGGAGGCCTAATGAGCAGTTCTTC. Protein sequence: CATSEPTSGRPNEQFF.

The chain uses TRBV19 and TRBJ1-4, with 7 bases fitting TRBD1. Germline V CDR1 and CDR2: LNHDA, SQIVND (reference sequence). CDR3 length: 14 residues. After removal of 9 bases from V and 6 bases from J, the junction contained 10 bases not matched to a gene. The CDR3 reads CASSNRGLDEKLFF. CDR3 nucleotide sequence: TGTGCCAGCTCAAACAGGGGTTTAGATGAAAAACTGTTTTTT.

This chain joins TRBV9 and TRBJ2-5; possibly TRBD1 for D (5 bases). The V and J ends lost 0 bases and 5 bases respectively, with 14 bases between them. The CDR3 loop spans 15 amino acids. Germline loops: CDR1 SGDLS, CDR2 YYNGEE. CDR3: CASSVGAGRWETQYF. In DNA form, the CDR3 reads TGTGCCAGCAGCGTAGGAGCAGGGCGGTGGGAGACCCAGTACTTC.

The gene calls are TRBV18 and TRBJ1-6; perhaps TRBD1 as D (6 bases). CDR3 length: 17 residues. From germline, CDR1 is KGHSH and CDR2 LQKENI. The V end lost 1 base, the J end lost 0 bases, and 10 bases lay between the germline ends. Here the CDR3 reads CASSPQGGSSYNSPLHF. The CDR3 nucleotides are TGTGCCAGCTCACCACAAGGGGGAAGCTCCTATAATTCACCCCTCCACTTT.

The V gene is TRBV3-1 (or the pseudogene TRBV3-2), the J gene TRBJ1-5; TRBD1 aligns across 11 bases. Germline CDR1 LGHDT, CDR2 YNNKEL (reference sequence). The length of the CDR3 is 17 residues. Germline trimming cut 1 base from V and 6 bases from J; bases unmatched to any gene: 8. CDR3 in amino acids: CASSQGRTGGGGQPQHF. In DNA form, the CDR3 reads TGTGCCAGCAGCCAAGGCCGGACAGGGGGCGGCGGTCAGCCCCAGCATTTT.

The chain recombines TRBV11-3 with TRBJ1-2; D unresolved. Deletions cut 6 bases from V and 8 bases from J, with 10 bases between. This CDR3 spans 11 amino acids. CDR1 is SGHNT and CDR2 is YENEEA in the germline V gene. DNA for the CDR3: TGTGCCAGCAGGAGGGTATGCGGCTACACCTTC. Protein: CASRRVCGYTF.

The CDR3 loop is CASSLGTLRVYNEQFF. Written as DNA, the CDR3 is TGCGCCAGCAGCCTGGGTACACTGAGGGTTTACAATGAGCAGTTCTTC. The chain couples TRBV5-1 to TRBJ2-1; D might be TRBD2 (5 bases). Trimming left V 4 bases short and J 4 bases short, with 18 bases between. Per the germline V gene, CDR1 is SGHRS and CDR2 is YFSETQ. This CDR3 spans 16 amino acids.

The V and J genes are TRBV6-5 and TRBJ1-5; D unclear. Trimming removed 2 bases from V and 0 bases from J, with 8 bases in between. Per the germline V gene, CDR1 is MNHEY and CDR2 is SVGAGI. The CDR3 is 15 residues long. DNA for the CDR3: TGTGCCAGCAGTTACGGCCAGTATAGCAATCAGCCCCAGCATTTT. As protein: CASSYGQYSNQPQHF.

CDR3 DNA sequence: TGTGCCAGCAGCTTGGGACAGAGTAATGAAAAACTGTTTTTT. This translates into CASSLGQSNEKLFF. V gene TRBV9 combines with J gene TRBJ1-4; TRBD1 aligns across 7 bases. Germline-derived CDR1 and CDR2 are SGDLS and YYNGEE. The V segment lost 4 bases and the J segment 4 bases; nucleotides outside the gene matches: 4. This CDR3 contains 14 residues.

The rearrangement links TRBV10-1 to TRBJ2-7; D gene uncertain. The CDR3 loop spans 14 amino acids. Trimming shortened V by 0 bases and J by 0 bases, and 6 bases separated the two germline ends. Germline V gene data show CDR1 as WNHNN and CDR2 as SYGVQD (reference sequence). This CDR3 reads CASSESEVSYEQYF. CDR3 bases: TGCGCCAGCAGTGAGTCCGAGGTCTCCTACGAGCAGTACTTC.